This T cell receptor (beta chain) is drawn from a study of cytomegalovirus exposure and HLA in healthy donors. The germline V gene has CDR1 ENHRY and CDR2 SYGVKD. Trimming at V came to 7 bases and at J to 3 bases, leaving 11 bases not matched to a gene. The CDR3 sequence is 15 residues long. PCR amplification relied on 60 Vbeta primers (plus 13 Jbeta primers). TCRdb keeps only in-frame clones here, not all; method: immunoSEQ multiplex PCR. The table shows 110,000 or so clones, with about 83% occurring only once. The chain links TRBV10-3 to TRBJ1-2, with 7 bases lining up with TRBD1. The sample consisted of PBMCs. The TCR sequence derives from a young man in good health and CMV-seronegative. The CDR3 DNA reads TGTGCCATCATCTCGGACAGGCTAAGGGACTATGGCTACACCTTC. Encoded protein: CAIISDRLRDYGYTF.